The 10 T cell receptor beta chains presented below share a single source sample, sequenced in a study of cytomegalovirus exposure and HLA in healthy donors. The PCR made use of 60 Vbeta and 13 Jbeta primers. Here immunoSEQ multiplex PCR was the method, and the copy in TCRdb shows in-frame clones only, minus some. Here the sample spans 100,000 to 150,000 clones, 70% to 85% being singletons. Sequencing was carried out using PBMCs. These receptors were collected from a man between 18 and 29 years old in good health and CMV-seronegative.

This clone has ten or more counts. The CDR3 is CASSEGTGGNTEAFF. The CDR3 DNA follows: TGTGCCAGCAGTGAAGGGACAGGGGGCAACACTGAAGCTTTCTTT. V is TRBV6-1 and J is TRBJ1-1; 11 bases are shared with TRBD1. The length of the CDR3 is 15 residues. Germline V lookup: CDR1 MNHNS, CDR2 SASEGT. J gave up 2 bases and V 1 base, and 0 bases lay outside the gene matches.

The chain combines TRBV15 with TRBJ2-7; no reliable D call. CDR3 size: 12 residues. Looked up from germline, CDR1 is LNHNV and CDR2 is YYDKDF (reference sequence). Trimming left V 1 base short and J 3 bases short, with 4 bases between. In DNA form, the CDR3 reads TGTGCCACCAGCAGAGTTCGCTACGAGCAGTACTTC. Its protein product is CATSRVRYEQYF. Full variable domain (outside the CDR3, taken from reference TRBV15 and TRBJ2-7): DAMVIQNPRYQVTQFGKPVTLSCSQTLNHNVMYWYQQKSSQAPKLLFHYYDKDFNNEADTPDNFQSRRPNTSFCFLDIRSPGLGDTAMYLCATSRVRYEQYFGPGTRLTVT.

The chain employs TRBV27 and TRBJ2-7, with D perhaps matching TRBD2 (6 bases). Trimming shortened V by 3 bases and J by 6 bases, and 21 bases separated the two germline ends. Germline V gene data show CDR1 as MNHEY and CDR2 as SMNVEV (reference sequence). The CDR3 extends over 16 amino acids. The CDR3 spells CASSFTSGVPGVEQYF. The CDR3 DNA is TGTGCCAGCAGTTTCACCTCGGGGGTCCCCGGGGTCGAGCAGTACTTC.

This chain connects TRBV5-4 to TRBJ2-3, with 12 bases lining up with TRBD2. This CDR3 has 17 residues. Looked up from germline, CDR1 is SGHNT and CDR2 is YYREEE (reference sequence). The junction had 5 bases not matched to a gene; V was cut back by 1 base and J by 2 bases. The CDR3 loop reads CASSLWASGGATDTQYF. The CDR3 DNA sequence: TGTGCCAGCAGCTTGTGGGCTAGCGGGGGGGCCACAGATACGCAGTATTTT.

The gene calls are TRBV7-9 and TRBJ1-2; 7 bases match TRBD1. The CDR3 sequence is 16 residues long. Germline V gene data show CDR1 as SEHNR and CDR2 as FQNEAQ (reference sequence). After removal of 2 bases from V and 4 bases from J, the junction contained 10 bases not matched to a gene. In DNA, the CDR3 is TGTGCCAGCAGCTTATTGGGTAGGGGGCGCGGCTATGGCTACACCTTC. Translation gives CASSLLGRGRGYGYTF.

Here the CDR3 reads CASSALLTGGYNEQFF. The CDR3 DNA sequence: TGCGCCAGCAGCGCCCTCCTGACGGGGGGTTACAATGAGCAGTTCTTC. The chain has TRBV5-1 and TRBJ2-1; 7 nucleotides agree with TRBD2. Trimming at V came to 4 bases and at J to 4 bases, leaving 11 bases not matched to a gene. The CDR3 is 16 residues long. CDR1 is SGHRS, CDR2 YFSETQ, per germline.

V usage is TRBV5-4 and J usage is TRBJ1-1; D unresolved. V shed 2 bases and J shed 5 bases, with 10 bases lying between them. From germline, CDR1 is SGHNT and CDR2 YYREEE (reference sequence). CDR3 length: 13 residues. Here the CDR3 DNA reads TGTGCCAGCAGCTTCGGGGAAGGGACTGAAGCTTTCTTT. Translated: CASSFGEGTEAFF.

V is TRBV27 and J is TRBJ1-3; maybe TRBD1 (6 bases). V lost 2 bases to trimming and J lost 3 bases, with 11 bases between them. Germline CDR1 is MNHEY and CDR2 is SMNVEV (reference sequence). This CDR3 contains 15 residues. The CDR3 loop reads CASSLQGLSGNTIYF. In DNA form, the CDR3 reads TGTGCCAGCAGTTTACAGGGGCTGAGTGGAAACACCATATATTTT.

The J gene is TRBJ2-6, the V gene TRBV10-1; a possible D gene is TRBD1 (6 bases). V was pared by 11 bases and J by 3 bases, with 35 bases between. Germline assignment: CDR1 WNHNN and CDR2 SYGVQD (reference sequence). The CDR3 is 21 residues long. The chain's CDR3 is CARPRPVKQGPLRGGANVLTF. For the CDR3, the DNA is TGCGCCCGCCCGCGCCCGGTAAAACAGGGCCCACTAAGGGGTGGGGCCAACGTCCTGACTTTC.

V usage is TRBV4-1 and J usage is TRBJ2-5; TRBD2 aligns across 9 bases. J was trimmed by 1 base and V by 1 base; bases with no gene match: 4. The germline V gene has CDR1 MGHRA and CDR2 YSYEKL. CDR3 length equals 16 residues. CDR3 loop: CASSQGPSGAQETQYF. CDR3 bases: TGCGCCAGCAGCCAAGGGCCTAGCGGGGCCCAAGAGACCCAGTACTTC.